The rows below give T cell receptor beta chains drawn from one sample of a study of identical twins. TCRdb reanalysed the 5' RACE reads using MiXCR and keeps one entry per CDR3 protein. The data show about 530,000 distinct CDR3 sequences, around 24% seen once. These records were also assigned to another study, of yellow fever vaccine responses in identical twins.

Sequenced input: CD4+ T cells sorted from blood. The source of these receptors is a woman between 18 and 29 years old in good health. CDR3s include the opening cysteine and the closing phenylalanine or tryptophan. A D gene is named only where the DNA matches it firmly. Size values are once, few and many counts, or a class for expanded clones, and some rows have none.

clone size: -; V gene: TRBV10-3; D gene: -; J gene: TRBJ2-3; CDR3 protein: CAIREPGRASLTSTDTQYF; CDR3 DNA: TGTGCCATCAGGGAACCGGGACGGGCTTCACTCACTAGCACAGATACGCAGTATTTT
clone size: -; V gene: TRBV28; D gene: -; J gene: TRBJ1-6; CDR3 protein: CATWGSGFNSPLHF; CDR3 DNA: TGTGCCACCTGGGGGTCCGGGTTCAATTCACCCCTCCACTTT
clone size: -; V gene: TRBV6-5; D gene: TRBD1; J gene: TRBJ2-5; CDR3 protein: CASSYDRGIQETQYF; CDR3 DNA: TGTGCCAGCAGTTACGACAGGGGGATTCAAGAGACCCAGTACTTC
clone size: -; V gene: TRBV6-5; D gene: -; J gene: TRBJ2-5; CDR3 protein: CASSYRQGGQETQYF; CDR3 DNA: TGTGCCAGCAGTTACAGGCAGGGAGGCCAAGAGACCCAGTACTTC
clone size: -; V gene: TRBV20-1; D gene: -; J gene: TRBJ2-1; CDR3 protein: CSARQQRSSYNEQFF; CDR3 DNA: TGCAGTGCTAGACAGCAAAGGAGCTCCTACAATGAGCAGTTCTTC
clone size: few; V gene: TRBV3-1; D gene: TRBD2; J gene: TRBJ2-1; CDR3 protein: CASSHPWVGGRSHNEQFF; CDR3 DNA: TGTGCCAGCAGCCACCCCTGGGTTGGCGGGAGAAGCCACAATGAGCAGTTCTTC
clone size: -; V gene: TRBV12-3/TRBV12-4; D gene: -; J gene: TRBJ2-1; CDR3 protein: CASSFAGKGNDEQFF; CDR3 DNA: TGTGCCAGCAGTTTTGCAGGGAAGGGTAACGATGAGCAGTTCTTC
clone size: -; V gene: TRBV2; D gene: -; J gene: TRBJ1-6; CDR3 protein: CASARGKSPLHF; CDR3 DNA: TGTGCCAGCGCCCGTGGGAAGTCACCCCTCCACTTT
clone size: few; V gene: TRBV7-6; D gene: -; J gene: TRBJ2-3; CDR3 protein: CASRRSSTDTQYF; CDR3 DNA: TGTGCCAGCAGACGGTCCAGCACAGATACGCAGTATTTT
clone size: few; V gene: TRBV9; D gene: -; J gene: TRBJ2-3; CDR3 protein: CASSPRGRIPTDTQYF; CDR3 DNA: TGTGCCAGCAGCCCCCGAGGGCGGATACCCACAGATACGCAGTATTTT
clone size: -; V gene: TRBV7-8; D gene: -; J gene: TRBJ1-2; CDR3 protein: CASSLAGPGYTF; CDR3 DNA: TGTGCCAGCAGCTTAGCCGGCCCAGGCTACACCTTC
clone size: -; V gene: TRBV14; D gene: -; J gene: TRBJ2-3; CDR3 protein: CASSQGRGSRTDTQYF; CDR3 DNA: TGTGCCAGCAGCCAAGGTCGAGGGTCCCGCACAGATACGCAGTATTTT
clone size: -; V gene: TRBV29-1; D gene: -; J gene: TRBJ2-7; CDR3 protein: CSVGVVGSYEQYF; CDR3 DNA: TGCAGCGTTGGCGTGGTAGGCTCCTACGAGCAGTACTTC
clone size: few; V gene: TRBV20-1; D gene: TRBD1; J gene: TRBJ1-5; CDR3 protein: CSARAGTGSLQPQHF; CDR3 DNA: TGCAGTGCTAGAGCTGGGACAGGGTCCCTGCAGCCCCAGCATTTT
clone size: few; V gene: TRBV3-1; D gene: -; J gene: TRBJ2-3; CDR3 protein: CASSRGGLSDTQYF; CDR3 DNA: TGTGCCAGCAGCCGAGGAGGGTTGTCAGATACGCAGTATTTT
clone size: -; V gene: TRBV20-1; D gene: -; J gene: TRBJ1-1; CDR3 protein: CSASGTANTEAFF; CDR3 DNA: TGCAGTGCTTCCGGGACGGCCAACACTGAAGCTTTCTTT
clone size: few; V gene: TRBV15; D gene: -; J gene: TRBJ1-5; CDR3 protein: CATSQDRYNQPQHF; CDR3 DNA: TGTGCCACCAGCCAGGACAGATACAATCAGCCCCAGCATTTT
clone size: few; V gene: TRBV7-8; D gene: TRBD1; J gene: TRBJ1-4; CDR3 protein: CASSKGQANNEKLFF; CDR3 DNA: TGTGCCAGCAGCAAAGGACAGGCGAATAATGAAAAACTGTTTTTT
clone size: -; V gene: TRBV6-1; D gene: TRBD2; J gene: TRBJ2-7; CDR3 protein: CASRPSGRRHEQYF; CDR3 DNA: TGTGCCAGCAGGCCTAGCGGGAGGAGGCACGAGCAGTACTTC
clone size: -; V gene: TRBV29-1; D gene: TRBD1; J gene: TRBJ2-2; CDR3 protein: CSVGDRGQNTGELFF; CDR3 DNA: TGCAGCGTTGGGGACAGGGGGCAGAACACCGGGGAGCTGTTTTTT
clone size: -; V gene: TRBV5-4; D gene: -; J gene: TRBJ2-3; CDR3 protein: CASSGELYTDTQYF; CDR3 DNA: TGTGCCAGCAGCGGGGAGTTGTATACGGATACGCAGTATTTT
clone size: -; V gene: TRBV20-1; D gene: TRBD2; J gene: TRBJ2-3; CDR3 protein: CSARAGTSGITDTQYF; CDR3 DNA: TGCAGTGCTAGAGCGGGAACTAGCGGAATCACAGATACGCAGTATTTT
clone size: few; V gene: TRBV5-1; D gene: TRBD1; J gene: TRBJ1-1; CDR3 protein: CASTEASGTGMNTEAFF; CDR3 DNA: TGCGCCAGCACCGAAGCCTCCGGGACAGGGATGAACACTGAAGCTTTCTTT
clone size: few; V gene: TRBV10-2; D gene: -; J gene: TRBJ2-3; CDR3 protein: CASSTANAFQYF; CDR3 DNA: TGCGCCAGCTCCACGGCAAACGCTTTCCAGTATTTT
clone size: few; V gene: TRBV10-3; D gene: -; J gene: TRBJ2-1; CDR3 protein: CAISESSPGYNEQFF; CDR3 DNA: TGTGCCATCAGTGAGTCTTCCCCAGGGTACAATGAGCAGTTCTTC